One T cell receptor beta chain is described in this entry. This entry belongs to a study of blood T cell repertoires in COVID-19. Study summary: Material from acute and convalescent COVID-19 was sourced from the United States, Italy and Spain. T cells, B-cell-depleted T cells, or PBMCs provided the cDNA or gDNA that served as material.

In the original processing: Nucleated cell number was recorded as an estimate derived from reference gene primer amplification. The table came from immunoSEQ multiplex PCR; TCRdb's copy has only in-frame clones and leaves some out. V, J and clone size are taken as reported in that table, and D and trimming were inferred from the DNA itself. Of over 100,000 clones in the sample, approximately 84% are singletons; the top ten hold under 30%. V was cut by 2 bases and J by 2 bases, with 4 bases left in between. The CDR3 runs 12 residues. From germline, CDR1 is MDHEN and CDR2 SYDVKM. This chain uses TRBV28 with TRBJ2-7; D remains ambiguous. The origin of this receptor is a man aged 55 to 70 with acute or convalescent COVID-19. Sequenced material: peripheral blood. CDR3 DNA sequence: TGTGCCAGCAGTTTAACAGCCTACGAGCAGTACTTC. It translates to CASSLTAYEQYF.